Below, one T cell receptor beta chain is given with its context. What it recognizes is unknown. The sample comes from a study of cytomegalovirus exposure and HLA in healthy donors. General study points: Productive status was seen about 87% or about 30% of the time for most TCR beta V segments in an earlier analysis. Later genetic work tied a missense DCLRE1C variant to beta-chain V and J trimming. A later analysis showed TCR association rates differing by HLA locus, peaking at DRB1 and lowest at HLA-C. Diagnosis of cytomegalovirus status made by the classifier reportedly showed high specificity and sensitivity.

The V and J ends lost 3 bases and 1 base respectively, with 9 bases between them. This CDR3 spans 14 amino acids. Looked up from germline, CDR1 is ENHRY and CDR2 is SYGVKD. The primer mix had 60 Vbeta and 13 Jbeta primers. Repertoires were generated with immunoSEQ multiplex PCR, while TCRdb's copy carries only in-frame clones and drops some. The sample includes some 150,000 clones, around three fifths of them seen just once. The chain combines TRBV10-3 with TRBJ1-1; D possibly corresponds to TRBD1 (5 bases). Material for sequencing was PBMCs. This receptor was identified in a woman aged 40 to 50 in good health and CMV-seronegative. CDR3 loop: CAISDGGRNTEAFF. The CDR3 DNA sequence: TGTGCCATCAGTGACGGGGGGAGGAACACTGAAGCTTTCTTT.